This T cell receptor (beta chain) was captured in a study of response to subunit inactivated influenza vaccine. TCRdb ran MiXCR on the RT-PCR reads and lists one entry per CDR3 protein. The table records roughly 570,000 distinct CDR3 sequences, 10% to 15% of them present only once. After removal of 0 bases from V and 2 bases from J, the junction contained 7 bases not matched to a gene. There are 16 residues in the CDR3. From germline, CDR1 is DFQATT and CDR2 SNEGSKA (reference sequence). Whole-study findings and limits: After each seasonal influenza vaccination, few new T cells are recruited, the authors suggested.

With regard to this clonotype: Its antigen is still unknown.

The receptor comes from a man over 45 who received an inactivated influenza vaccine. V is TRBV20-1 and J is TRBJ2-1; 7 bases align to TRBD1. The sample in question was PBMCs from blood, obtained 45 days after vaccination. This CDR3 reads CSARDAAQGAYNEQFF. CDR3 DNA: TGCAGTGCTAGAGACGCCGCGCAGGGGGCCTACAATGAGCAGTTCTTC.